This TCR beta chain is drawn from a study of patients and donors after allogeneic stem cell transplantation. TCRdb re-called the RT-PCR reads with MiXCR, one entry per CDR3 protein. The table shows about 7,600 distinct CDR3 sequences, with 9.5% to 13% occurring only once. The V and J ends lost 4 bases and 8 bases respectively, with 11 bases between them. The CDR3 consists of 12 residues. Germline-derived CDR1 and CDR2 are MNHEY and SVGAGI. This rearrangement joins TRBV6-5 to TRBJ1-1; tentatively, D is TRBD1 (5 bases). The sample was blood, either unsorted or a sorted T cell fraction (not recorded which). The sequence was obtained from a human donor who was either an allogeneic HSCT recipient or a stem cell or donor lymphocyte infusion donor (not recorded which). It is not recorded whose cells these are; they may come from a transplant donor. CDR3 DNA sequence: TGTGCCAGCAGTTCGTTTCGGGGGGAAGCTTTCTTT. As protein: CASSSFRGEAFF.